The source of this T cell receptor (beta chain) is a study of shared clonotypes between healthy human individuals. Broader study findings: It was observed that 5% to 6.5% of naive CD4 clonotypes were shared across a handful of donors. Some clonotypes were shared by all four sorted-subset donors, while others were not shared. The non-shared ones had lower generation probabilities than the shared ones.

Only in-frame clones appear in the TCRdb table, and some are missing; sequencing was by immunoSEQ multiplex PCR. The repertoire has roughly 2,300,000 clones, about 90% of them found once; the top ten carry 0.37%. Comments on this clone: Its target is not known.

This CDR3 spans 13 amino acids. Germline-derived CDR1 and CDR2 are SGHVS and FQNEAQ. V was shortened by 7 bases and J by 4 bases, with 11 bases between the two germline ends. This TCR was sampled from a man aged 18 to 29 in good health. Some clones in this sample may be carry-over from other donors' samples. The V call is TRBV7-8, the J call TRBJ2-4; no clear D. The sample consisted of naive CD4+ T cells from PBMCs. Stated subset: CD45RA+ positively selected. The CDR3 reads CASMGFQKNIQYF. The CDR3 DNA reads TGTGCCAGCATGGGATTCCAAAAAAACATTCAGTACTTC.